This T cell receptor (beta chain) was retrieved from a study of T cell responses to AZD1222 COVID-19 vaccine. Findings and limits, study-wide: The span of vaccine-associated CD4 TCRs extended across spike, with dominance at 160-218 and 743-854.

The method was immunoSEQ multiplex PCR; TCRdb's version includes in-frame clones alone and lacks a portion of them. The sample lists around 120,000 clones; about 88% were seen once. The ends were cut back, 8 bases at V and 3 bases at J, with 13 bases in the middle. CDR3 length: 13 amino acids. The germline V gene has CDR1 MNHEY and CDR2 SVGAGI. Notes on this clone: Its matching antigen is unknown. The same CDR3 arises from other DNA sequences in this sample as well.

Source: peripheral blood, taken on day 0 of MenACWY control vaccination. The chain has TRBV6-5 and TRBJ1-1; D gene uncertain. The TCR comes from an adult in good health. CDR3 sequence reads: CASRPRGYTEAFF. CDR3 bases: TGTGCCAGCCGGCCTCGGGGTTACACTGAAGCTTTCTTT.